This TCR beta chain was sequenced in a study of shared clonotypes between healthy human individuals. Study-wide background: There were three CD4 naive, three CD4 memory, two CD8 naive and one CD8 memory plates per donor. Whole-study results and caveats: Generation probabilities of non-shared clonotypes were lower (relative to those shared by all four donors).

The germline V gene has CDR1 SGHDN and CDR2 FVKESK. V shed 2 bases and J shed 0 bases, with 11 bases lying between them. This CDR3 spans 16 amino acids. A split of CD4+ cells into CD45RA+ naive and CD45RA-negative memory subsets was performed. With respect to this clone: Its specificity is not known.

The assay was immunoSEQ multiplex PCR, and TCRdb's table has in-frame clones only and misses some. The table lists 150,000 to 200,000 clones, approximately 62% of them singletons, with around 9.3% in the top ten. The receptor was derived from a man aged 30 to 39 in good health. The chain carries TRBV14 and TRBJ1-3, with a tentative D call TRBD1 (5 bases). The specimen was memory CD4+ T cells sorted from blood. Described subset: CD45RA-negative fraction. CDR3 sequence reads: CASSQQGHISGNTIYF. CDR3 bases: TGTGCCAGCAGCCAACAGGGCCACATCTCTGGAAACACCATATATTTT.